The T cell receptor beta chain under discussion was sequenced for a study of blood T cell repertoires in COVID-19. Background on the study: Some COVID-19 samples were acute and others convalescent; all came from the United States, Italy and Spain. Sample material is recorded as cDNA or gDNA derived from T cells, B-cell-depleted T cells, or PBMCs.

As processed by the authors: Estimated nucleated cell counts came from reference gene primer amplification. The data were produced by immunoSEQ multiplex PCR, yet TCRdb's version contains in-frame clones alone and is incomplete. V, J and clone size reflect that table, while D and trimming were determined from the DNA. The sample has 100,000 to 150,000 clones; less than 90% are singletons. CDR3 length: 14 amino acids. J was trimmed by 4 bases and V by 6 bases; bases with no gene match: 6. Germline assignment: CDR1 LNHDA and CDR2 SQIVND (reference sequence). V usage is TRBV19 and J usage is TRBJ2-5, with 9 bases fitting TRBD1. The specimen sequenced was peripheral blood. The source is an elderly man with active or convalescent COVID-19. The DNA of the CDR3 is TGTGCCAGTAGGGAGCAGACAGGGGGAGAGACCCAGTACTTC. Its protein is CASREQTGGETQYF.